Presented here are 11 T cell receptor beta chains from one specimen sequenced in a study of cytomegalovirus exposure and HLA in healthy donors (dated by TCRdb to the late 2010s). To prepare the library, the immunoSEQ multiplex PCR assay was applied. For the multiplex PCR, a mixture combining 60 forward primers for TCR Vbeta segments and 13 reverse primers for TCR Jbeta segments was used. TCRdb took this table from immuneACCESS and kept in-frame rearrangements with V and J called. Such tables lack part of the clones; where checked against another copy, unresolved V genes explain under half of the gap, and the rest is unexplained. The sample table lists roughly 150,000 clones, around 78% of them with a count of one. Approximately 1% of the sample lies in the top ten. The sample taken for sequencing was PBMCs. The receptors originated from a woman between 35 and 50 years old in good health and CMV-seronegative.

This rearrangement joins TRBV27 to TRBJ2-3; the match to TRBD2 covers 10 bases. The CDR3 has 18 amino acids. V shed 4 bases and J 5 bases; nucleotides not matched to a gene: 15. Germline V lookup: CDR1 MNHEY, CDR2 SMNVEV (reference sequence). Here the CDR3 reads CASSSNGLAGEVGDTQYF. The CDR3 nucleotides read TGTGCCAGCAGTTCCAACGGGCTAGCGGGAGAAGTGGGAGATACGCAGTATTTT.

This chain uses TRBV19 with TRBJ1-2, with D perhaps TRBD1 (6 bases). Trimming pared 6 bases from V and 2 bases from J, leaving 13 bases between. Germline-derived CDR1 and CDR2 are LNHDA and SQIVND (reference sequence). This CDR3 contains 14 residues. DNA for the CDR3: TGTGCCAGTAGGCAGGGGAGGGTCAACTATGGCTACACCTTC. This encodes CASRQGRVNYGYTF.

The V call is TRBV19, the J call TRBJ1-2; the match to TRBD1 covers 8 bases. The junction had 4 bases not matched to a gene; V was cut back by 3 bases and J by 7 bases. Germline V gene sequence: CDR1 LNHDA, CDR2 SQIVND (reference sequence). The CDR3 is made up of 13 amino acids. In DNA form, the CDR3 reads TGTGCCAGTAGTATTCAGGGGGCGAGTGGCTACACCTTC. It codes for CASSIQGASGYTF.

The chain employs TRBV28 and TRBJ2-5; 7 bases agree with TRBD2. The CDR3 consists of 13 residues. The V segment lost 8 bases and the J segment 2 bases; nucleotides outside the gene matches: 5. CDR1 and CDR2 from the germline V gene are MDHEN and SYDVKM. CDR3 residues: CASGLVAQETQYF. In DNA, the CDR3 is TGTGCCAGCGGACTAGTTGCACAAGAGACCCAGTACTTC.

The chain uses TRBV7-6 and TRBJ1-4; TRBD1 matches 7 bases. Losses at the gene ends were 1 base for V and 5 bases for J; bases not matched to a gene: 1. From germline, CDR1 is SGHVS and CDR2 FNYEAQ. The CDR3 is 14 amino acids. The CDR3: CASSLGGGNEKLFF. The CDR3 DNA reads TGTGCCAGCAGCTTAGGAGGGGGCAATGAAAAACTGTTTTTT. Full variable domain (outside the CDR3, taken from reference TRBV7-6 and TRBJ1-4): GAGVSQSPRYKVTKRGQDVALRCDPISGHVSLYWYRQALGQGPEFLTYFNYEAQQDKSGLPNDRFSAERPEGSISTLTIQRTEQRDSAMYRCASSLGGGNEKLFFGSGTQLSVL.

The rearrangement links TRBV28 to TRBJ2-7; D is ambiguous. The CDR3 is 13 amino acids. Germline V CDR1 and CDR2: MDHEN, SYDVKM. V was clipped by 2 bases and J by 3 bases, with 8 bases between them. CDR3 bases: TGTGCCAGCAGTTTAGGCAGTTACTACGAGCAGTACTTC. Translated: CASSLGSYYEQYF.

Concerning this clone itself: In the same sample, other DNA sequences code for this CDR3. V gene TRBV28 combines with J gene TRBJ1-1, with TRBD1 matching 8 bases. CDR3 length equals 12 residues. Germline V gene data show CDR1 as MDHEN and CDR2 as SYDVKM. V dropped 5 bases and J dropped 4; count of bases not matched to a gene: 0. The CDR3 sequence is CASSTGGTEAFF. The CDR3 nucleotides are TGTGCCAGCAGTACAGGGGGCACTGAAGCTTTCTTT.

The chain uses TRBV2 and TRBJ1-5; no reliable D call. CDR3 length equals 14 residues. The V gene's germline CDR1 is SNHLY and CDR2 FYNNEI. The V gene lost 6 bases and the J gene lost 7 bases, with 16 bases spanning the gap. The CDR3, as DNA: TGTGCCAGCAGATTTGACCCTAAGCGACAGCCCCAGCATTTT. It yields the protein CASRFDPKRQPQHF. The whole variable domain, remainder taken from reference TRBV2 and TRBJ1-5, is EPEVTQTPSHQVTQMGQEVILRCVPISNHLYFYWYRQILGQKVEFLVSFYNNEISEKSEIFDDQFSVERPDGSNFTLKIRSTKLEDSAMYFCASRFDPKRQPQHFGDGTRLSIL.

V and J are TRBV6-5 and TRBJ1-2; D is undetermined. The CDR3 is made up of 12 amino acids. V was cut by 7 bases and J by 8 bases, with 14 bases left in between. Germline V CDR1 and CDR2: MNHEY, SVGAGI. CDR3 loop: CASTSRFEGYTF. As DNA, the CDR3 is TGTGCCAGCACGAGCCGTTTTGAGGGCTACACCTTC.

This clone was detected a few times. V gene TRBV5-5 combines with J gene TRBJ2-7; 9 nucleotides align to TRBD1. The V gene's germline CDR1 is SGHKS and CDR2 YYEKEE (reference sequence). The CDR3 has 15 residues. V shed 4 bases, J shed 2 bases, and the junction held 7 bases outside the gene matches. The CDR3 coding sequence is TGTGCCAGCAGCCCTCAGGACAGGGGCCCCTACGAGCAGTACTTC. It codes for CASSPQDRGPYEQYF.

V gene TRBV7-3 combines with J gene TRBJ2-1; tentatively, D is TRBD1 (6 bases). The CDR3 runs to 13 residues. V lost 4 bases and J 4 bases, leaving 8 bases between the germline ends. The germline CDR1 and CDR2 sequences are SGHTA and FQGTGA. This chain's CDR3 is CASSWTAYNEQFF. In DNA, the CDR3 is TGTGCCAGCAGCTGGACAGCTTACAATGAGCAGTTCTTC.